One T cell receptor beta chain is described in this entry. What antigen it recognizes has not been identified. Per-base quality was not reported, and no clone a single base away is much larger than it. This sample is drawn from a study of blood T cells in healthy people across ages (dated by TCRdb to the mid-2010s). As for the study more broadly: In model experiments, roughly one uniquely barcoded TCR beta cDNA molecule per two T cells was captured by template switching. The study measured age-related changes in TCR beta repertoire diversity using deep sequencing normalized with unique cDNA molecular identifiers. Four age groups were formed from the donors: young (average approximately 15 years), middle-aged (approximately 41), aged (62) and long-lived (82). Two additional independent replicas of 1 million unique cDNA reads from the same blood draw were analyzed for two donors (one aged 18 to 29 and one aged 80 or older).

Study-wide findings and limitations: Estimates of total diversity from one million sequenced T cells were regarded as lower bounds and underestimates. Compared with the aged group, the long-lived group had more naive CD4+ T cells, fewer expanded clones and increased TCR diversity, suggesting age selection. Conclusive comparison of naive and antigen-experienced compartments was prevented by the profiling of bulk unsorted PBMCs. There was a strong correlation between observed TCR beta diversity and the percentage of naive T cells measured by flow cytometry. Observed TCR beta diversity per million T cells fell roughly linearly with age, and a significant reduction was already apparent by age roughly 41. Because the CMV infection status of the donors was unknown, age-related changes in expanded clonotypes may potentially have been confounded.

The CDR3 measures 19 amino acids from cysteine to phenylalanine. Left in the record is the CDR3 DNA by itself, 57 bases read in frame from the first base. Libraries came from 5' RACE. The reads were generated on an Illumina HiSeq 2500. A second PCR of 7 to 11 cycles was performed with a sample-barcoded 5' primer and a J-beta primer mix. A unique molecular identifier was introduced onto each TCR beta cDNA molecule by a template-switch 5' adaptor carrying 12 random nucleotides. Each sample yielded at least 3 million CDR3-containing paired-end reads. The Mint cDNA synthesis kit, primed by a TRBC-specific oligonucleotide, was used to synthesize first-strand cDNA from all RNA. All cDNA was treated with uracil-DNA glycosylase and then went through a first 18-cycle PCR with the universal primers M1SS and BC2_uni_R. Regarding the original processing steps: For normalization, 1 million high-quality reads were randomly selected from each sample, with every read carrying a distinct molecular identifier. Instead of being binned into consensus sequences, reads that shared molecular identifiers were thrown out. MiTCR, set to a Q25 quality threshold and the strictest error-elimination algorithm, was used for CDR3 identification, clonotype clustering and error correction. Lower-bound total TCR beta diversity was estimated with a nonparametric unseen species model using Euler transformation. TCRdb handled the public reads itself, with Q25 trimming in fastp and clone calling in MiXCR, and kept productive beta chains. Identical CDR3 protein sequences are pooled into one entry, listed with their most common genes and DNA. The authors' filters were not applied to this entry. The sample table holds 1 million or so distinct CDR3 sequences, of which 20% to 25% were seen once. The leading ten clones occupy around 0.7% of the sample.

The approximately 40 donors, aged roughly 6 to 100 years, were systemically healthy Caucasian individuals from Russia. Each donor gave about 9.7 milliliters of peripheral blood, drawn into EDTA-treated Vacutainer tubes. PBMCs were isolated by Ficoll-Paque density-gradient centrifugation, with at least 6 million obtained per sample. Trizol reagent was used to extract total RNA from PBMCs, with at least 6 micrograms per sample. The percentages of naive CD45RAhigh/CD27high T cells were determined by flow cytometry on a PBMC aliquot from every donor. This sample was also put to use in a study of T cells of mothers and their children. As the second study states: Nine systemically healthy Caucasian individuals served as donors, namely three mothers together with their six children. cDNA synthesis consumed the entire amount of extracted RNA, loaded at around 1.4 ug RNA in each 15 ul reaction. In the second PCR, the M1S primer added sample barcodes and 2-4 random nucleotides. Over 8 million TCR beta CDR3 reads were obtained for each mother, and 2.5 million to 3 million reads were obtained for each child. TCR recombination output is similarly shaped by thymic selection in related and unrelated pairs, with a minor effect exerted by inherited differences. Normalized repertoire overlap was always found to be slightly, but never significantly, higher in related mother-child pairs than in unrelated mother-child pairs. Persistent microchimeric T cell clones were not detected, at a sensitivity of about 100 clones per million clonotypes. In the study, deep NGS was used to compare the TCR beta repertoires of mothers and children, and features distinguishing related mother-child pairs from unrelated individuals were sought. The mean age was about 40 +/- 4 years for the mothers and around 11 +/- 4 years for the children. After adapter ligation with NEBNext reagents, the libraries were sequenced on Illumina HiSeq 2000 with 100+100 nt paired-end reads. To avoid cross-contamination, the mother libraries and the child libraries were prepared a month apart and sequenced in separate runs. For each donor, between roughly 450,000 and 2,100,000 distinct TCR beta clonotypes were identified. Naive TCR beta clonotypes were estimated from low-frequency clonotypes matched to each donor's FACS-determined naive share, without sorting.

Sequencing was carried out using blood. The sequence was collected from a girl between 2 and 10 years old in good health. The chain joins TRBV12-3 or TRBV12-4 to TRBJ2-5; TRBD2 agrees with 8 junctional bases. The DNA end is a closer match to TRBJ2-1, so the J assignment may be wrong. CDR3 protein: CASSLPITSGTRAYNEQFF. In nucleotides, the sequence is TGTGCCAGCAGCTTACCCATTACTAGCGGTACGCGGGCATACAATGAGCAGTTCTTC.